The source of this T cell receptor (beta chain) is a study of blood T cell repertoires in COVID-19. Study-level background: The origin of the acute and convalescent COVID-19 samples was the United States, Italy and Spain. T cells, B-cell-depleted T cells, or PBMCs supplied cDNA or gDNA.

Source study methods: The authors estimated nucleated cell counts from reference gene primer amplification. Sequencing used immunoSEQ multiplex PCR; TCRdb keeps in-frame clones, though not all of them. V and J calls and clone size are copied from that table; D and trimming were computed from the DNA. This table holds roughly 350,000 clones, about nine tenths found once. One Seattle source followed patients from active infection through their disease course. The germline gives CDR1 SGHTA, CDR2 FQGNSA. V dropped 7 bases and J dropped 1; count of bases not matched to a gene: 7. The CDR3 runs 15 residues.

V and J are TRBV7-2 and TRBJ2-3, with 8 positions matching TRBD2. The sequencing input was peripheral blood. This TCR derives from a woman in her 70s with COVID-19, enrolled during active disease. CDR3 amino acids: CASNLRGAGTDTQYF. CDR3 nucleotides: TGTGCCAGCAACCTGCGGGGGGCCGGCACAGATACGCAGTATTTT.